These T cell receptor beta chains were read from a single sample in a study of blood T cell repertoires in COVID-19. Data came from immunoSEQ multiplex PCR; TCRdb stores just in-frame clones and leaves some out. The table includes about 210,000 clones, approximately 91% detected once. The sequenced sample consisted of peripheral blood. The receptors here all came from a woman between 40 and 50 years old with acute or convalescent COVID-19. Both conserved end residues are trimmed from each CDR3.

v_gene	j_gene	CDR3aa
TRBV2	TRBJ1-1	ASTPGQNTEAF
TRBV16	TRBJ1-2	ASSRQESYGYT
TRBV5-4	TRBJ1-2	ASSTDRVGGYT
TRBV6-1	TRBJ1-5	ASSEFAGSWQGVNQPQH
TRBV5-1	TRBJ2-1	ASSARDLPSYNEQF
TRBV24-1	TRBJ2-1	ATSDSFTSGGAHEQF
TRBV5-6	TRBJ1-5	ASSHTPEDQPQH
TRBV11-2	TRBJ1-1	ASSPSSRGTEAF
TRBV3-1/TRBV3-2	TRBJ1-2	ASSQDPRKVYGYT
TRBV7-3	TRBJ1-1	ASSLSRETGGAF
TRBV5-4	TRBJ1-2	ASSNTGIEGGYT
TRBV18	TRBJ1-4	ASSPKTGKGEKLF
TRBV6-6	TRBJ2-2	ASSYSRLAFAGELF
TRBV24-1	TRBJ2-3	ATSSHRATDTQY
TRBV11-2	TRBJ1-3	ASRETGSGNTIY
TRBV19	TRBJ2-3	ASSPPRQTDTQY